Reported below is one T cell receptor (beta chain). This CDR3 has 15 amino acids. Germline V gives CDR1 SNHLY, CDR2 FYNNEI. Trimming left V 6 bases short and J 7 bases short, with 19 bases between. How the authors handled the data: Quantification of nucleated cells was approximated via reference gene primer amplification. The method was immunoSEQ multiplex PCR; TCRdb's version includes in-frame clones alone and lacks a portion of them. V, J and clone size are those of that table, while D and trimming were read from the DNA. The data hold about 130,000 clones, with over 60% observed a single time. These data belong to a study of blood T cell repertoires in COVID-19.

The receptor was derived from a woman in her 70s with acute or convalescent COVID-19. Sequences were obtained from peripheral blood. This sequence joins TRBV2 and TRBJ2-4; tentative D call: TRBD2 (7 bases). CDR3 protein: CASSAESGGGNIQYF. The CDR3, as DNA: TGTGCCAGCAGCGCGGAATCGGGGGGCGGGAACATTCAGTACTTC. The full variable domain, with the rest looked up from reference TRBV2 and TRBJ2-4, is EPEVTQTPSHQVTQMGQEVILRCVPISNHLYFYWYRQILGQKVEFLVSFYNNEISEKSEIFDDQFSVERPDGSNFTLKIRSTKLEDSAMYFCASSAESGGGNIQYFGAGTRLSVL.